The sequence of this T cell receptor (beta chain) was determined in a study of blood T cell repertoires in COVID-19. For the study at large: PBMCs, B-cell-depleted T cells, or T cells provided the cDNA or gDNA that made up the material.

In terms of age and location, participants ranged from about 18 to 90 years and lived in about two dozen US areas. Clinical history reported by participants formed the basis on which cohorts were assigned. How the authors handled the data: Amplification with reference gene primers provided the estimates of nucleated cell counts. Profiling relied on immunoSEQ multiplex PCR, and the TCRdb table lists in-frame clones only, not all of them. V and J calls and clone size are given by that table; D and trimming were obtained from the DNA. Of about 220,000 clones listed, 86% are singletons. This receptor was obtained from a woman between 35 and 50 years old with acute COVID-19. The sample consisted of PBMCs or T cells enriched from blood (not recorded which).

CDR3 bases: TGTGCCAGCAGCGCGGGACAGAATAATTCACCCCTCCACTTT. This codes for CASSAGQNNSPLHF. The rearrangement uses TRBV7-6 and TRBJ1-6; 7 bases map to TRBD1. Germline V gene data show CDR1 as SGHVS and CDR2 as FNYEAQ. There are 14 residues in the CDR3. J was trimmed by 5 bases and V by 5 bases; bases with no gene match: 3.